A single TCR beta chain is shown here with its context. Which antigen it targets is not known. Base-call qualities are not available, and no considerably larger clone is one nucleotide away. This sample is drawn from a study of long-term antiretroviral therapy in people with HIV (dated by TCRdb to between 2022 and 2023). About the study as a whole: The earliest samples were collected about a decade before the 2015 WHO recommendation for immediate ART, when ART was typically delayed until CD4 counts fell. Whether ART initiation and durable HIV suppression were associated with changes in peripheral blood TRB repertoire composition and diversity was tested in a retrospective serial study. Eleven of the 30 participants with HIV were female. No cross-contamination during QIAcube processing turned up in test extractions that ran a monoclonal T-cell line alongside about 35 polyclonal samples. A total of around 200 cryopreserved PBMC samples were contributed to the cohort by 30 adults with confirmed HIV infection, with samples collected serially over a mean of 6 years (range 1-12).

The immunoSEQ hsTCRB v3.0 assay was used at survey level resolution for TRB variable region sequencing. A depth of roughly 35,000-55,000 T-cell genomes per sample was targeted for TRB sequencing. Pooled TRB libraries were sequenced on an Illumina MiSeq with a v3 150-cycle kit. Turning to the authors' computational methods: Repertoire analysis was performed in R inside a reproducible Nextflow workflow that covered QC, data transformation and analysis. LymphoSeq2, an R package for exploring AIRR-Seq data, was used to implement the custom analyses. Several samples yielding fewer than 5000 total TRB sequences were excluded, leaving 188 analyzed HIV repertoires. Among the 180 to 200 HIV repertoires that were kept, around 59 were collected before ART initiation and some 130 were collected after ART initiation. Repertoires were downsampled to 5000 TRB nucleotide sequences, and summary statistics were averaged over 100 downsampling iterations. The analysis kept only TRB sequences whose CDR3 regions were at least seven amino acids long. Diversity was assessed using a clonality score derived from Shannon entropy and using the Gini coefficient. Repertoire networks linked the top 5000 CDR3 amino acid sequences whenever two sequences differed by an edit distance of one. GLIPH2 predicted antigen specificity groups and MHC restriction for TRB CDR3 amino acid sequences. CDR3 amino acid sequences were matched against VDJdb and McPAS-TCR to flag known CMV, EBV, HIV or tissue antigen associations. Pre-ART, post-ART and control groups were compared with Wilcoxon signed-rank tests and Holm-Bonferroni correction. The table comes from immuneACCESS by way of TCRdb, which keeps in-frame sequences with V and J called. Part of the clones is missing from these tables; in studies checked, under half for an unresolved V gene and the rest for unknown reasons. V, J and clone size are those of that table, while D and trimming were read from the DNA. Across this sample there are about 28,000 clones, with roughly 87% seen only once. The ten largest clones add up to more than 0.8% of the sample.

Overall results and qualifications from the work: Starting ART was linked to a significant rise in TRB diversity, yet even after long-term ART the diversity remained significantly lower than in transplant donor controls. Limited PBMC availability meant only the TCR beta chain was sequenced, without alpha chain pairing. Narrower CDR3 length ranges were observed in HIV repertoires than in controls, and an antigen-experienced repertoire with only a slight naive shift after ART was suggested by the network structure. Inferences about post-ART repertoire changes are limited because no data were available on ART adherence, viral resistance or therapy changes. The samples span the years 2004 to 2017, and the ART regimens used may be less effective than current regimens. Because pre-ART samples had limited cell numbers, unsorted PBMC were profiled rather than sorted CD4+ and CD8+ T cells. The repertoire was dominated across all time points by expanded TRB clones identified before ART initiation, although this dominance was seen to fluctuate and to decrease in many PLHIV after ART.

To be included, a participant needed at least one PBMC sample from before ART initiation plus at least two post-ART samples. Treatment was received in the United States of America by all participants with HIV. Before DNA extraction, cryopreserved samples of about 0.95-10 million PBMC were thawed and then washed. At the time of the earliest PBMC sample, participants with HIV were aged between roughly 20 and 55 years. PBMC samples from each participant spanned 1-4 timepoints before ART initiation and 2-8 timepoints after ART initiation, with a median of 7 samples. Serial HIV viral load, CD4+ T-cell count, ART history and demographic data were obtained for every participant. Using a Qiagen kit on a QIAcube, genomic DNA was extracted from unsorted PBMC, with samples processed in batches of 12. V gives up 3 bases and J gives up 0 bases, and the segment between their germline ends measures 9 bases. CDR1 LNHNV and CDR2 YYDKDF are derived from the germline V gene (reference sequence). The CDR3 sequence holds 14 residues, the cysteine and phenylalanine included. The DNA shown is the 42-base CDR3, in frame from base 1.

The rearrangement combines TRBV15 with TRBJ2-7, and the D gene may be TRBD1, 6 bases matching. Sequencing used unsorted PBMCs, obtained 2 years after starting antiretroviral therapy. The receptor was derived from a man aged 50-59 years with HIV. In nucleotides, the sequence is TGTGCCACCAGCAGCCGGGACATCTCCTACGAGCAGTACTTC. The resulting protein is CATSSRDISYEQYF.